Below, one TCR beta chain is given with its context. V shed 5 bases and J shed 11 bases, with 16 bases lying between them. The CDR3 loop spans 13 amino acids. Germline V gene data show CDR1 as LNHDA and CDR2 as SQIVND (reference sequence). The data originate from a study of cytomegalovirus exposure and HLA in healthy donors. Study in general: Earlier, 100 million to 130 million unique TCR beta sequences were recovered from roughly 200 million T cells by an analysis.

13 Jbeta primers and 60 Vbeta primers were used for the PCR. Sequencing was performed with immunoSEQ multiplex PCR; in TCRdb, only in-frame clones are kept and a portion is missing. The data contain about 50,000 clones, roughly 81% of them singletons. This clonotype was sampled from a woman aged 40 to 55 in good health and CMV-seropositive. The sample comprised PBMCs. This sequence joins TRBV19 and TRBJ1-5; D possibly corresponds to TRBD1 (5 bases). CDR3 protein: CASSSGLGLAQHF. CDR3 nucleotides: TGTGCCAGTAGTTCGGGACTTGGGTTGGCCCAGCATTTT.